The entry below gives a single T cell receptor (beta chain) sequence along with its context. Profiled with immunoSEQ multiplex PCR; TCRdb holds only in-frame clones, not every one. The profile shows 230,000 or so clones, 90% to 95% of them singletons. This sample was taken from a study of control samples from healthy donors and cancer patients. This CDR3 has 17 residues. The germline V gene has CDR1 SGHTA and CDR2 FQGNSA. V lost 5 bases to trimming and J lost 3 bases, with 20 bases between them. This chain uses TRBV7-2 with TRBJ2-4; D uncertain. This receptor was obtained from a man over 45 in good health. Material: blood. CDR3 amino acids: CASSPLWSTLVKNIQYF. The CDR3 coding sequence is TGTGCCAGCAGCCCCCTCTGGTCAACCCTAGTCAAAAACATTCAGTACTTC.